These T cell receptor beta chains were read from a single sample in a study of blood T cell repertoires in COVID-19. Here immunoSEQ multiplex PCR was the method, and the copy in TCRdb shows in-frame clones only, minus some. Of around 160,000 clones detected, more than 75% appear once; the ten largest clones hold 6%. Sequenced: PBMCs or T cells enriched from blood (not recorded which). Receptor source: a man aged 35 to 55 who had recovered from COVID-19. The CDR3 runs from the conserved cysteine through the conserved F or W. Fields, in order: clone size, J gene, V gene, D gene, CDR3 protein, CDR3 DNA. D genes are given only for firm matches. Size values are once, few and many counts, or a class for expanded clones, and some rows have none.

size: NA; J: TRBJ1-6; V: TRBV5-6; D: TRBD1; CDR3: CASSWTGSDSPLHF; DNA: TGTGCCAGCAGCTGGACAGGGTCAGATTCACCCCTCCACTTT
size: NA; J: TRBJ2-2; V: TRBV5-1; D: NA; CDR3: CASSLELTGELFF; DNA: TGCGCCAGCAGCTTGGAGCTTACCGGGGAGCTGTTTTTT
size: NA; J: TRBJ2-2; V: TRBV5-1; D: TRBD1; CDR3: CASSGSSGGAETGELFF; DNA: TGCGCCAGCAGCGGGAGTTCAGGGGGCGCTGAAACCGGGGAGCTGTTTTTT
size: once; J: TRBJ1-2; V: TRBV4-1; D: TRBD1; CDR3: CASSQDRGRGRGSYGYTF; DNA: TGCGCCAGCAGCCAAGATCGTGGCAGGGGGCGCGGTAGCTATGGCTACACCTTC
size: NA; J: TRBJ2-1; V: TRBV7-3; D: NA; CDR3: CASSLRARDNEQFF; DNA: TGTGCCAGCAGCCTCCGGGCGAGGGACAATGAGCAGTTCTTC
size: NA; J: TRBJ1-1; V: TRBV27; D: TRBD1; CDR3: CASSLLLDREQAFF; DNA: TGTGCCAGCAGTTTATTGCTCGACAGGGAACAAGCTTTCTTT
size: NA; J: TRBJ1-2; V: TRBV19; D: NA; CDR3: CASSISSSGYTF; DNA: TGTGCCAGTAGTATCTCCTCGTCTGGCTACACCTTC
size: NA; J: TRBJ1-1; V: TRBV9; D: NA; CDR3: CASSVVGGSTEAFF; DNA: TGTGCCAGCAGCGTAGTAGGGGGAAGTACTGAAGCTTTCTTT
size: once; J: TRBJ2-3; V: TRBV4-1; D: TRBD1; CDR3: CASSQGGGQGPFADTQYF; DNA: TGCGCCAGCAGCCAAGGGGGGGGACAGGGTCCCTTCGCAGATACGCAGTATTTT
size: NA; J: TRBJ1-4; V: TRBV6-5; D: TRBD1; CDR3: CASLGGPVEKLFF; DNA: TGTGCCAGCCTAGGGGGCCCGGTGGAAAAACTGTTTTTT
size: NA; J: TRBJ1-1; V: TRBV5-1; D: TRBD1; CDR3: CASSLAIGTGPNTEAFF; DNA: TGCGCCAGCAGCTTGGCCATTGGGACAGGGCCGAACACTGAAGCTTTCTTT
size: NA; J: TRBJ1-1; V: TRBV7-9; D: NA; CDR3: CASSHEVSLMNTEAFF; DNA: TGTGCCAGCAGCCATGAGGTTTCCCTCATGAACACTGAAGCTTTCTTT
size: NA; J: TRBJ1-1; V: TRBV7-8; D: TRBD1; CDR3: CASSPTWTGGAVTEAFF; DNA: TGTGCCAGCAGCCCAACTTGGACAGGGGGCGCCGTCACTGAAGCTTTCTTT
size: NA; J: TRBJ1-2; V: TRBV5-1; D: TRBD1; CDR3: CASSSMTGAPFRTGGYTF; DNA: TGCGCCAGCAGCTCGATGACAGGGGCTCCTTTCCGGACGGGGGGCTACACCTTC
size: few; J: TRBJ2-1; V: TRBV7-3; D: NA; CDR3: CASSQRGTYNEQFF; DNA: TGTGCCAGCAGTCAACGGGGAACCTACAATGAGCAGTTCTTC
size: NA; J: TRBJ2-3; V: TRBV19; D: TRBD1; CDR3: CASKYTGQGTDTQYF; DNA: TGTGCCAGTAAATATACGGGACAGGGCACAGATACGCAGTATTTT
size: NA; J: TRBJ1-3; V: TRBV6-5; D: NA; CDR3: CASRLQGSSGNTIYF; DNA: TGTGCCAGCAGACTACAGGGAAGCTCTGGAAACACCATATATTTT
size: NA; J: TRBJ2-1; V: TRBV9; D: NA; CDR3: CASSYGGVVEQFF; DNA: TGTGCCAGCAGCTACGGGGGTGTAGTCGAGCAGTTCTTC
size: NA; J: TRBJ1-5; V: TRBV30; D: TRBD1; CDR3: CAWSVPDSLDRDGSKDQPQHF; DNA: TGTGCCTGGAGTGTTCCAGATTCCCTCGACAGGGATGGGAGTAAAGATCAGCCCCAGCATTTT
size: NA; J: TRBJ1-6; V: TRBV6-5; D: NA; CDR3: CASKIRDQSPLHF; DNA: TGTGCCAGCAAGATCAGGGATCAATCACCCCTCCACTTT
size: NA; J: TRBJ1-6; V: TRBV1; D: NA; CDR3: CTSSRDRGNSPLHF; DNA: TGCACCAGCAGCCGGGACAGGGGAAATTCACCCCTCCACTTT
size: NA; J: TRBJ2-2; V: TRBV2; D: TRBD2; CDR3: CASARLAGSGELFF; DNA: TGTGCCAGCGCCAGACTAGCAGGCTCGGGGGAGCTGTTTTTT
size: NA; J: TRBJ1-1; V: TRBV5-1; D: NA; CDR3: CASSWGEADNTEAFF; DNA: TGCGCCAGCAGCTGGGGCGAGGCAGACAACACTGAAGCTTTCTTT
size: NA; J: TRBJ2-7; V: TRBV28; D: TRBD1; CDR3: CASIPHDRDEQYF; DNA: TGTGCCAGCATCCCCCACGACAGGGACGAGCAGTACTTC
size: NA; J: TRBJ2-5; V: TRBV18; D: NA; CDR3: CASSPVGAETQYF; DNA: TGTGCCAGCTCACCAGTGGGGGCAGAGACCCAGTACTTC
size: NA; J: TRBJ1-1; V: TRBV7-8; D: TRBD1; CDR3: CASSLEYQGAWTEAFF; DNA: TGTGCCAGCAGCTTAGAATATCAGGGGGCATGGACTGAAGCTTTCTTT
size: NA; J: TRBJ2-7; V: TRBV19; D: TRBD2; CDR3: CASTRGGTSATYEQYF; DNA: TGTGCCAGTACCCGGGGGGGAACTAGCGCGACCTACGAGCAGTACTTC
size: NA; J: TRBJ1-5; V: TRBV3-1/TRBV3-2; D: NA; CDR3: CASSPHSVLSGNQPQHF; DNA: TGTGCCAGCAGCCCACACTCGGTCCTCAGCGGCAATCAGCCCCAGCATTTT
size: NA; J: TRBJ1-3; V: TRBV3-1/TRBV3-2; D: NA; CDR3: CASSPRGTMVVPGNTIYF; DNA: TGTGCCAGCAGCCCAAGAGGGACAATGGTGGTTCCTGGAAACACCATATATTTT
size: NA; J: TRBJ2-7; V: TRBV5-1; D: NA; CDR3: CASSSEQGGSSYEQYF; DNA: TGCGCCAGCAGCTCCGAACAGGGGGGGTCGTCGTACGAGCAGTACTTC
size: NA; J: TRBJ2-5; V: TRBV5-5; D: NA; CDR3: CASSLEGLRGETQYF; DNA: TGTGCCAGCAGCTTGGAGGGCCTAAGGGGAGAGACCCAGTACTTC
size: NA; J: TRBJ2-3; V: TRBV9; D: TRBD2; CDR3: CASSVDPGGLTDTQYF; DNA: TGTGCCAGCAGCGTAGACCCGGGGGGGCTCACAGATACGCAGTATTTT
size: few; J: TRBJ2-7; V: TRBV6-5; D: TRBD1; CDR3: CASRDRELGSYEQYF; DNA: TGTGCCAGCAGAGACAGGGAATTGGGCTCCTACGAGCAGTACTTC
size: few; J: TRBJ1-3; V: TRBV7-6; D: NA; CDR3: CASSPYTGFSGNTIYF; DNA: TGTGCCAGCAGCCCATACACAGGCTTCTCTGGAAACACCATATATTTT
size: NA; J: TRBJ2-5; V: TRBV5-1; D: NA; CDR3: CASSLGTSRETQYF; DNA: TGCGCCAGCAGCTTGGGAACAAGTCGAGAGACCCAGTACTTC
size: NA; J: TRBJ1-1; V: TRBV30; D: NA; CDR3: CAWSRDVWTEAFF; DNA: TGTGCCTGGAGTCGGGATGTATGGACTGAAGCTTTCTTT
size: NA; J: TRBJ2-5; V: TRBV5-1; D: NA; CDR3: CASSLAAGSGYETQYF; DNA: TGCGCCAGCAGCTTGGCCGCGGGGTCCGGCTACGAGACCCAGTACTTC
size: NA; J: TRBJ1-4; V: TRBV6-5; D: TRBD1; CDR3: CASSSPGGGKEKLFF; DNA: TGTGCCAGCAGTTCCCCAGGGGGCGGGAAAGAAAAACTGTTTTTT
size: NA; J: TRBJ1-6; V: TRBV7-6; D: NA; CDR3: CASSLKAGYSPLHF; DNA: TGTGCCAGCAGCTTAAAAGCGGGGTATTCACCCCTCCACTTT
size: few; J: TRBJ1-4; V: TRBV24-1; D: NA; CDR3: CATFSGTNEKLFF; DNA: TGTGCCACCTTCAGCGGAACGAATGAAAAACTGTTTTTT
size: few; J: TRBJ1-2; V: TRBV12-3/TRBV12-4; D: TRBD1; CDR3: CASSRDRDYGYTF; DNA: TGTGCCAGCAGCCGGGACAGGGACTATGGCTACACCTTC
size: NA; J: TRBJ2-3; V: TRBV5-4; D: NA; CDR3: CASSLGTNGFTDTQYF; DNA: TGTGCCAGCAGCTTGGGGACAAACGGTTTCACAGATACGCAGTATTTT
size: few; J: TRBJ1-2; V: TRBV3-1/TRBV3-2; D: TRBD1; CDR3: CASSQEEGGRGYTF; DNA: TGTGCCAGCAGCCAAGAAGAAGGGGGCCGCGGCTACACCTTC
size: NA; J: TRBJ1-1; V: TRBV3-1/TRBV3-2; D: NA; CDR3: CASSPLGGTEAFF; DNA: TGTGCCAGCAGTCCTTTGGGGGGCACTGAAGCTTTCTTT
size: NA; J: TRBJ2-3; V: TRBV5-1; D: TRBD2; CDR3: CASNFGLAGGRNTQYF; DNA: TGCGCCAGCAACTTCGGACTAGCGGGGGGTAGGAATACGCAGTATTTT
size: NA; J: TRBJ2-3; V: TRBV9; D: NA; CDR3: CASSVGSFTDTQYF; DNA: TGTGCCAGCAGCGTAGGGAGTTTTACAGATACGCAGTATTTT
size: NA; J: TRBJ2-3; V: TRBV4-2; D: NA; CDR3: CASSQDIGGASTDTQYF; DNA: TGTGCCAGCAGCCAAGATATCGGGGGAGCTAGCACAGATACGCAGTATTTT
size: NA; J: TRBJ1-1; V: TRBV10-3; D: NA; CDR3: CAISDRGYGTEAFF; DNA: TGTGCCATCAGTGATCGAGGCTATGGCACTGAAGCTTTCTTT
size: few; J: TRBJ1-2; V: TRBV19; D: TRBD1; CDR3: CASSLTDRGGGYTF; DNA: TGTGCCAGTAGCTTGACGGACAGGGGAGGCGGCTACACCTTC
size: NA; J: TRBJ2-3; V: TRBV11-2; D: NA; CDR3: CASSATASTDTQYF; DNA: TGTGCCAGCAGCGCGACAGCTAGCACAGATACGCAGTATTTT
size: NA; J: TRBJ1-4; V: TRBV2; D: NA; CDR3: CASSGRSDEKLFF; DNA: TGTGCCAGCAGTGGGCGGAGCGATGAAAAACTGTTTTTT
size: NA; J: TRBJ2-1; V: TRBV11-2; D: NA; CDR3: CASSSQRGLLRGQFF; DNA: TGTGCCAGCAGCTCCCAACGGGGACTCCTGAGGGGGCAGTTCTTC